The 11 T cell receptor beta chains given below trace back to one sample, sequenced in a study of T cell repertoires in cytomegalovirus infection. MiXCR was run by TCRdb on the reads, yielding one entry per CDR3 protein. The repertoire holds about 330,000 distinct CDR3 sequences, with 8% to 10% as singletons. The source material was PBMCs. The receptors stem from a human donor in good health (CMV status not recorded). Some clones in this sample may be carry-over from other donors' samples.

This clonotype was seen at least ten times. This chain connects TRBV7-2 to TRBJ2-7; TRBD2 might be the D (5 bases). The ends were cut back, 5 bases at V and 3 bases at J, with 14 bases in the middle. The CDR3 extends over 14 amino acids. CDR1 is SGHTA and CDR2 is FQGNSA in the germline V gene. The DNA of the CDR3 is TGTGCCAGCAGCCATAAGGGCGGGTTCTACGAGCAGTACTTC. Translation: CASSHKGGFYEQYF.

This clonotype has ten or more counts. The J gene is TRBJ2-6, the V gene TRBV2; D is undetermined. This CDR3 is 15 amino acids long. V dropped 3 bases and J dropped 0 bases, with 6 bases sitting between them. The germline V gene has CDR1 SNHLY and CDR2 FYNNEI. The CDR3, as DNA: TGTGCCAGCAGTGAGCAGCTCTCTGGGGCCAACGTCCTGACTTTC. It translates to CASSEQLSGANVLTF.

The V gene is TRBV24-1, the J gene TRBJ2-6; D uncertain. The CDR3 length is 17 residues. V was cut by 6 bases and J by 1 base, with 15 bases left in between. CDR1 and CDR2 from the germline V gene are KGHDR and SFDVKD. The CDR3 region has the DNA TGTGCCACCAGTTCCGAACGAGGTTTTTCTGGGGCCAACGTCCTGACTTTC. Its translation is CATSSERGFSGANVLTF.

The gene calls are TRBV30 and TRBJ2-3, with TRBD1 matching 11 bases. From germline, CDR1 is GTSNPN and CDR2 SVGIG (reference sequence). The V gene end was trimmed by 1 base and the J gene end by 3 bases; junction bases not matched to a gene: 3. This CDR3 has 15 amino acids. CDR3: CAWSGDRGLTDTQYF. CDR3 coding DNA: TGTGCCTGGAGTGGGGACAGGGGGTTAACAGATACGCAGTATTTT.

On this clonotype itself: A much larger clone lies a single base off, so this may be a read error. The chain joins TRBV5-5 to TRBJ1-5, with no clear D. V lost 4 bases and J lost 0, with 5 bases in between. Germline V gene sequence: CDR1 SGHKS, CDR2 YYEKEE (reference sequence). The length of the CDR3 is 13 residues. CDR3 sequence reads: CASSVGSNQPQHF. The CDR3 DNA reads as TGTGCCAGCAGCGTAGGTAGCAATCAGCCCCAGCATTTT. The whole variable domain, remainder taken from reference TRBV5-5 and TRBJ1-5, is DAGVTQSPTHLIKTRGQQVTLRCSPISGHKSVSWYQQVLGQGPQFIFQYYEKEERGRGNFPDRFSARQFPNYSSELNVNALLLGDSALYLCASSVGSNQPQHFGDGTRLSIL.

Many counts were recorded for this clonotype. The chain couples TRBV5-6 to TRBJ1-5, with D possibly TRBD1 on 5 matching bases. Per the germline V gene, CDR1 is SGHDT and CDR2 is YYEEEE. CDR3 length: 16 residues. Trimming stripped 2 bases from V and 2 bases from J, with 14 bases between. CDR3 protein: CASSLRGQGGNQPQHF. CDR3 bases: TGTGCCAGCAGCTTACGTGGGCAGGGTGGCAATCAGCCCCAGCATTTT.

This chain links TRBV29-1 with TRBJ2-7; D remains ambiguous. This CDR3 contains 12 residues. Germline CDR1 SQVTM, CDR2 ANQGSEA. The V end was cut by 0 bases, the J end by 9 bases, with 12 bases between. Here the CDR3 DNA reads TGCAGCGTTGAAGAGGGTCGAGCCGGGCAGTACTTC. Protein product: CSVEEGRAGQYF.

This clonotype was counted at least ten times. The chain links TRBV7-2 to TRBJ2-7, with 10 bases fitting TRBD1. Germline V gene sequence: CDR1 SGHTA, CDR2 FQGNSA. After removal of 5 bases from V and 3 bases from J, the junction contained 7 bases not matched to a gene. The CDR3 is 15 residues long. CDR3 protein: CASSTTRDRGYEQYF. The DNA of the CDR3 is TGTGCCAGCAGCACTACGAGGGACAGGGGCTACGAGCAGTACTTC.

In its sample, this clonotype was seen many times. The chain couples TRBV7-2 to TRBJ2-1; D remains unclear. Germline V gene lookup returns CDR1 SGHTA and CDR2 FQGNSA. The CDR3 covers 15 residues. Trimming removed 5 bases at V and 0 bases at J, with 11 bases between. CDR3 nucleotides: TGTGCCAGCAGCCCATGGTCGGGCTCCTACAATGAGCAGTTCTTC. Protein: CASSPWSGSYNEQFF.

This clonotype turned up a few times. The rearrangement links TRBV7-2 to TRBJ2-1; no definite D call. Trimming pared 6 bases from V and 12 bases from J, leaving 18 bases between. This CDR3 has 13 amino acids. Germline CDR1 reads SGHTA; CDR2 reads FQGNSA. Here the CDR3 reads CASRPGRIHGQFF. CDR3 bases: TGTGCCAGCAGGCCCGGGCGGATCCATGGGCAGTTCTTC. The complete variable domain, with remaining parts taken from reference TRBV7-2 and TRBJ2-1, reads GAGVSQSPSNKVTEKGKDVELRCDPISGHTALYWYRQSLGQGLEFLIYFQGNSAPDKSGLPSDRFSAERTGGSVSTLTIQRTQQEDSAVYLCASRPGRIHGQFFGPGTRLTVL.

This chain connects TRBV29-1 to TRBJ2-3, with 11 bases lining up with TRBD2. The V segment lost 7 bases and the J segment 5 bases; nucleotides outside the gene matches: 8. The CDR3 has 14 amino acids. The germline V gene has CDR1 SQVTM and CDR2 ANQGSEA. The DNA for the CDR3 is TGCAGCGCCATGACTAGCGGGGTTCAAGATACGCAGTATTTT. Its translation is CSAMTSGVQDTQYF.